The 17 T cell receptor beta chains given below trace back to one sample, sequenced in a study of T cell responses to AZD1222 COVID-19 vaccine. Clones were sequenced by immunoSEQ multiplex PCR, and TCRdb holds only the in-frame ones, with some missing. The sample has 160,000 or so clones, under 95% seen once. The sample consisted of peripheral blood, taken 28 days after the second AZD1222 dose. All receptors come from an adult who received the AZD1222 COVID-19 vaccine.

V is TRBV9 and J is TRBJ1-6; possible D gene TRBD1, 5 bases. V gave up 3 bases and J gave up 3 bases, with 7 bases separating them. This CDR3 region has 14 residues. Germline loops: CDR1 SGDLS, CDR2 YYNGEE. The CDR3 DNA reads TGTGCCAGCAGCGCGACAGACTATAATTCACCCCTCCACTTT. Its translation: CASSATDYNSPLHF.

Regarding this clone: This sample includes further DNA sequences coding for the same CDR3. The V gene is TRBV2, the J gene TRBJ1-5, with TRBD1 matching over 8 bases. Unmatched junction bases numbered 5, after V lost 6 bases and J lost 4 bases. Germline CDR1 SNHLY, CDR2 FYNNEI. CDR3 length: 14 amino acids. CDR3 bases: TGTGCCAGCAGGGGGACAGGAGGGAATCAGCCCCAGCATTTT. Translating it yields CASRGTGGNQPQHF.

The chain joins TRBV5-5 to TRBJ1-3; D uncertain. The CDR3 spans 14 residues. Trimming took off 5 bases at V and 2 bases at J, with 11 bases between the two ends. Germline-derived CDR1 and CDR2 are SGHKS and YYEKEE (reference sequence). This CDR3 reads CASSFLTAGNTIYF. CDR3 sequence (DNA): TGTGCCAGCAGTTTCCTCACCGCTGGAAACACCATATATTTT.

The rearrangement joins TRBV27 to TRBJ2-2; D is perhaps TRBD1 (6 bases). The CDR3 is 14 residues long. Deletions cut 7 bases from V and 1 base from J, with 10 bases between. The germline V gene has CDR1 MNHEY and CDR2 SMNVEV (reference sequence). DNA for the CDR3: TGTGCCAGCAAAAAACAGGGGAACACCGGGGAGCTGTTTTTT. Translated, it gives CASKKQGNTGELFF.

V usage is TRBV19 and J usage is TRBJ2-1, with 8 bases aligning to TRBD2. V lost 4 bases to trimming and J lost 1 base; unmatched junction nucleotides: 6. The CDR3 has 16 amino acids. Germline assignment: CDR1 LNHDA and CDR2 SQIVND (reference sequence). CDR3 protein: CASSTYSGVSYNEQFF. CDR3 nucleotides: TGTGCCAGTAGTACCTATAGCGGGGTATCCTACAATGAGCAGTTCTTC.

The gene calls are TRBV5-8 and TRBJ1-4; 7 bases align to TRBD1. The CDR3 has 16 residues. Losses at the gene ends were 0 bases for V and 8 bases for J; bases not matched to a gene: 10. Germline loops: CDR1 SGHTS, CDR2 YDEGEE. In nucleotides, the CDR3 is TGTGCCAGCAGCTTGGCCAGGGGGGGCGGTTGGGAAAAACTGTTTTTT. Encoded protein: CASSLARGGGWEKLFF.

This clone was recorded a few times. The rearrangement joins TRBV11-2 to TRBJ2-1; maybe TRBD2 (6 bases). Trimming removed 4 bases at V and 6 bases at J, with 13 bases between. This CDR3 region has 14 residues. Germline CDR1 is SGHAT and CDR2 is FQNNGV. The CDR3 DNA sequence: TGTGCCAGCAGCTCCCTCGCGGGACGCAATGAGCAGTTCTTC. Amino acid sequence: CASSSLAGRNEQFF.

The chain joins TRBV19 to TRBJ2-5; 7 bases map to TRBD1. J gave up 4 bases and V 5 bases, and 7 bases lay outside the gene matches. The CDR3 length is 14 residues. Germline V gives CDR1 LNHDA, CDR2 SQIVND (reference sequence). Here the CDR3 reads CASSSRQGLETQYF. CDR3 nucleotide sequence: TGTGCCAGTAGTTCGCGACAGGGCCTAGAGACCCAGTACTTC.

The V gene is TRBV11-2, the J gene TRBJ1-1; D is uncertain. The length of the CDR3 is 12 residues. Looked up from germline, CDR1 is SGHAT and CDR2 is FQNNGV. V was shortened by 2 bases and J by 0 bases, with 1 base between the two germline ends. The CDR3 nucleotides are TGTGCCAGCAGCTTAATGAACACTGAAGCTTTCTTT. This gives the protein CASSLMNTEAFF.

CDR3 DNA sequence: TGTGCCAGCAGTTTCCTGGGGGCGTCAGGGGGCGTCGAGCAGTACTTC. Amino acid sequence: CASSFLGASGGVEQYF. This sequence joins TRBV6-2 or TRBV6-3 and TRBJ2-7, with 8 bases matching TRBD1. The V gene's germline CDR1 is MNHEY and CDR2 SVGEGT. J gave up 6 bases and V 4 bases, and 14 bases lay outside the gene matches. CDR3 length equals 16 residues.

The rearrangement joins TRBV2 to TRBJ1-1, with a weak D call TRBD1 (6 bases). Trimming took 10 bases from V and 4 from J, leaving 16 bases between them. The CDR3 sequence is 13 residues long. Germline CDR1 SNHLY, CDR2 FYNNEI. In DNA form, the CDR3 reads TGTGCCACCCAGGGACACCATTCCACTGAAGCTTTCTTT. Translation: CATQGHHSTEAFF.

The chain is built from TRBV5-4 and TRBJ2-7; the match to TRBD2 covers 11 bases. The germline CDR1 and CDR2 sequences are SGHNT and YYREEE (reference sequence). V shed 0 bases, J shed 6 bases, and the junction held 5 bases outside the gene matches. The CDR3 is 15 residues long. CDR3 residues: CASSLGTSGSTEQYF. CDR3 in DNA: TGTGCCAGCAGCTTGGGTACTAGCGGGAGTACCGAGCAGTACTTC.

The chain uses TRBV7-9 and TRBJ1-2, with D possibly matching TRBD1 (5 bases). CDR3 length: 15 amino acids. With 6 bases removed from V and 5 bases from J, the gap between germline ends came to 19 bases. Germline V gives CDR1 SEHNR, CDR2 FQNEAQ (reference sequence). The CDR3 DNA follows: TGTGCCAGCAGTCCTAGGGACGTCCGGGGGTATGGCTACACCTTC. This codes for CASSPRDVRGYGYTF.

This chain connects TRBV12-3 or TRBV12-4 to TRBJ2-1; D might be TRBD1 or TRBD2, each matching 6 bases. This CDR3 contains 13 residues. Between the trimmed V and J ends, which lost 3 bases and 8 bases, there was a span of 11 bases. The CDR3: CASSFYREDEQFF. The CDR3 DNA is TGTGCCAGCAGTTTCTACAGGGAGGATGAGCAGTTCTTC.

The CDR3 bases are TGTGCCAGCAGTGCGGTCCCTTTAGATACGCAGTATTTT. Translated: CASSAVPLDTQYF. The chain joins TRBV2 to TRBJ2-3; no firm D call. Germline values: CDR1 SNHLY, CDR2 FYNNEI. V lost 4 bases and J 5 bases, leaving 10 bases between the germline ends. The CDR3 consists of 13 residues.

This rearrangement joins TRBV10-1 to TRBJ1-6; 7 bases align to TRBD1. This CDR3 is 14 amino acids long. Germline lookup yields CDR1 WNHNN and CDR2 SYGVQD (reference sequence). After removal of 10 bases from V and 9 bases from J, the junction contained 12 bases not matched to a gene. CDR3 loop: CANWTGLFCSPLHF. The CDR3 DNA is TGCGCCAACTGGACAGGTTTGTTTTGTTCACCCCTCCACTTT.

The chain combines TRBV15 with TRBJ2-7, with 8 bases lining up with TRBD1. The CDR3 sequence is 14 residues long. Trimming removed 0 bases from V and 5 bases from J; junction bases left unmatched: 3. Germline V gene data show CDR1 as LNHNV and CDR2 as YYDKDF (reference sequence). The DNA for the CDR3 is TGTGCCACCAGCAGAGACAGGGGGCAGGACGAGCAGTACTTC. Its protein is CATSRDRGQDEQYF.